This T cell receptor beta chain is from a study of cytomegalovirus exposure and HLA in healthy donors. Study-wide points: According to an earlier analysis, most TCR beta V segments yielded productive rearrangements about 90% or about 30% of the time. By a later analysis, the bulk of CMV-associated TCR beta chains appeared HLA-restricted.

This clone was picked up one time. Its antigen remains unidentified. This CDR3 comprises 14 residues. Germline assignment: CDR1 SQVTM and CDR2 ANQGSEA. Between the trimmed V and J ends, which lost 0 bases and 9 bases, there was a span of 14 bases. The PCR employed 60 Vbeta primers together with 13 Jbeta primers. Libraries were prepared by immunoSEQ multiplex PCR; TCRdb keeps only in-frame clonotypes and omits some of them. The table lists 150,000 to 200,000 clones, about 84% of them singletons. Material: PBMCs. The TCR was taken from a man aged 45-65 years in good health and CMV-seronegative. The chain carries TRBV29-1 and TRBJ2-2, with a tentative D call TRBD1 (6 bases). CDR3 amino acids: CSVEDSRGSRELFF. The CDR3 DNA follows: TGCAGCGTTGAAGACTCGAGGGGGTCGAGGGAGCTGTTTTTT.